This entry features one T cell receptor (beta chain) sequence. The antigen remains unidentified. Trimming removed 3 bases from V and 2 bases from J, with 11 bases in between. The CDR3 totals 14 residues. In germline, CDR1 is LNHDA, CDR2 SQIVND (reference sequence). CD45RO negativity and positive selection for CCR7 defined naive CD8 cells, a population that excluded terminally differentiated effector memory CD45RA+ cells. The source of the sample is a study of shared clonotypes between healthy human individuals. Whole-study findings and limits: Non-shared clonotypes displayed generation probabilities falling below those of clonotypes present in all four donors. Sorted-subset sequencing was shown by rarefaction to be incomplete despite large depth.

TCRdb keeps only in-frame clones here, not all; method: immunoSEQ multiplex PCR. The sample yields approximately 840,000 clones, 96% seen once. The sequenced sample consisted of naive CD8+ T cells sorted from blood. This TCR derives from a man aged 30-40 years in good health. This chain links TRBV19 with TRBJ2-7; tentative D call: TRBD1 (6 bases). CDR3 amino acids: CASSIPGHPYEQYF. CDR3 nucleotides: TGTGCCAGTAGTATCCCGGGACACCCCTACGAGCAGTACTTC.